A selection of T cell receptor beta chains follows, all from one sample in a study of blood T cell repertoires in COVID-19. Method: immunoSEQ multiplex PCR; TCRdb's copy keeps in-frame clones and lacks some. The sample contains roughly 160,000 clones, about four fifths of which appear only once. The source material was peripheral blood. Receptor source: a man between 65 and 85 years old with active or convalescent COVID-19. Both conserved end residues are part of each CDR3. D genes are given only for firm matches. Where a row states a size, it is once, few, many or the class of an expanded clone; other rows omit it.

>TRBV27|TRBJ2-2|-|-
TGTGCCAGCAGACCCCGGGACTTGCCCGGGGAGCTGTTTTTT
CASRPRDLPGELFF
>TRBV7-2|TRBJ2-7|-|-
TGTGCCAGCAGCTTACAGGGGCGTGGGAACGAGCAGTACTTC
CASSLQGRGNEQYF
>TRBV7-9|TRBJ1-2|-|-
TGTGCCAGCAGCTTAGCGCAGGGGCTTCGAAGCTACACCTTC
CASSLAQGLRSYTF
>TRBV30|TRBJ2-7|-|TRBD2
TGTGCCTGGAGTTTGACTAGCGGGGGGCGAAGCTCCTACGAGCAGTACTTC
CAWSLTSGGRSSYEQYF
>TRBV9|TRBJ2-3|-|-
TGTGCCAGCAGCGTAGCGGGAGATACGCAGTATTTT
CASSVAGDTQYF
>TRBV3-1/TRBV3-2|TRBJ2-3|-|-
TGTGCCAGCAGCCGAAGGGACATTAGCACAGATACGCAGTATTTT
CASSRRDISTDTQYF
>TRBV6-2/TRBV6-3|TRBJ2-7|-|-
TGTGCCAGCAGTTACGCGGTGTTTGAGGAGCAGTACTTC
CASSYAVFEEQYF
>TRBV9|TRBJ1-1|-|-
TGTGCCAGCAGTCGTACGACCGGGACTCAAAACGGGGAAGCTTTCTTT
CASSRTTGTQNGEAFF
>TRBV6-2/TRBV6-3|TRBJ2-2|-|TRBD1
TGTGCCAGCAGTTCAAGCCCCGGGACAGGGAACACCGGGGAGCTGTTTTTT
CASSSSPGTGNTGELFF
>TRBV29-1|TRBJ2-2|-|TRBD2
TGCAGCGCTGAAAGGTCGGGAGGTACCGGGGAGCTGTTTTTT
CSAERSGGTGELFF
>TRBV19|TRBJ1-5|-|TRBD1
TGTGCCAGTAGTGCCGGGACAGGGTACAATCAGCCCCAGCATTTT
CASSAGTGYNQPQHF
>TRBV7-3|TRBJ2-5|-|-
TGTGCCAGCAGCTCACGGTCAGGGTTGGGAGAGACCCAGTACTTC
CASSSRSGLGETQYF
>TRBV5-8|TRBJ2-1|-|-
TGTGCCAGCAGCTTGGAATCTCTCTACAATGAGCAGTTCTTC
CASSLESLYNEQFF
>TRBV7-9|TRBJ2-2|-|TRBD1
TGTGCCAGCAGCTTACTTCCCGGGACAGGGTACACCGGGGAGCTGTTTTTT
CASSLLPGTGYTGELFF
>TRBV9|TRBJ2-7|once|-
TGTGCCAGCAGCGTAGGTCAAGGGAGGTTACACGAGCAGTACTTC
CASSVGQGRLHEQYF
>TRBV15|TRBJ1-4|-|-
TGTGCCACCAGCAACCCGGGGGGGTTTCGTGAAAAACTGTTTTTT
CATSNPGGFREKLFF
>TRBV19|TRBJ1-5|-|-
TGTGCCAGTAGTATGGGCAGGGGAATTAATAGCAATCAGCCCCAGCATTTT
CASSMGRGINSNQPQHF
>TRBV2|TRBJ1-5|many|-
TGTGCCAGCAGTGAAGTGGGAGGGCCTCCCCAGCATTTT
CASSEVGGPPQHF
>TRBV7-9|TRBJ1-4|-|-
TGTGCCAGCAGCTTAGAGAGGGAATTTGAAAAACTGTTTTTT
CASSLEREFEKLFF
>TRBV2|TRBJ1-5|-|-
TGTGCCAGCAGTGAACGGGAAAGCAGCCAGCCCCAGCATTTT
CASSERESSQPQHF
>TRBV6-2/TRBV6-3|TRBJ2-5|-|-
TGTGCCAGCAGTCAGACAAGACAAGAGACCCAGTACTTC
CASSQTRQETQYF
>TRBV19|TRBJ2-7|-|TRBD1
TGTGCCAGTAGTATAGGTGCAGGGGGCTTTAGCGACGAGCAGTACTTC
CASSIGAGGFSDEQYF